Listed below are T cell receptor beta chains from one sample, sequenced in a study of T cell responses to AZD1222 COVID-19 vaccine. Sequenced by immunoSEQ multiplex PCR; TCRdb stores in-frame clones only, minus some. Among approximately 160,000 clones listed, around 92% were seen once. Sample: peripheral blood, taken 28 days after the second AZD1222 dose. These receptors all come from an adult who received the AZD1222 COVID-19 vaccine. Each CDR3 is given with its conserved first and last residue. D genes are given only for firm matches. Size values are once, few and many counts, or a class for expanded clones, and some rows have none.

j_call: TRBJ1-5
clone_size: .
v_call: TRBV4-1
d_call: .
cdr3_aa: CASAPGERSNQPQHF
cdr3_nt: TGCGCCAGCGCCCCCGGGGAACGGAGCAATCAGCCCCAGCATTTT

j_call: TRBJ1-6
clone_size: .
v_call: TRBV5-1
d_call: TRBD1
cdr3_aa: CASSATGATNSPLHF
cdr3_nt: TGCGCCAGCAGCGCGACAGGGGCTACGAATTCACCCCTCCACTTT

j_call: TRBJ2-3
clone_size: .
v_call: TRBV7-8
d_call: .
cdr3_aa: CASSLEAGGITDTQYF
cdr3_nt: TGTGCCAGCAGCTTAGAGGCTGGGGGTATCACAGATACGCAGTATTTT

j_call: TRBJ1-4
clone_size: .
v_call: TRBV4-2
d_call: .
cdr3_aa: CASSPWGAGSEKLFF
cdr3_nt: TGTGCCAGCAGCCCCTGGGGGGCAGGGAGCGAAAAACTGTTTTTT

j_call: TRBJ1-3
clone_size: .
v_call: TRBV13
d_call: TRBD1
cdr3_aa: CASSRAWDRGKGLGNTIYF
cdr3_nt: TGTGCCAGCAGTCGCGCCTGGGACAGGGGGAAAGGGCTCGGAAACACCATATATTTT

j_call: TRBJ2-3
clone_size: .
v_call: TRBV18
d_call: .
cdr3_aa: CASSPGIGNTDTQYF
cdr3_nt: TGTGCCAGCTCACCGGGGATTGGGAACACAGATACGCAGTATTTT

j_call: TRBJ2-7
clone_size: few
v_call: TRBV27
d_call: .
cdr3_aa: CASRDPQATYEQYF
cdr3_nt: TGTGCCAGCAGGGATCCACAGGCGACCTACGAGCAGTACTTC

j_call: TRBJ1-2
clone_size: .
v_call: TRBV3-1/TRBV3-2
d_call: .
cdr3_aa: CASSQDGIYGYTF
cdr3_nt: TGTGCCAGCAGCCAAGATGGCATCTATGGCTACACCTTC

j_call: TRBJ2-5
clone_size: .
v_call: TRBV4-1
d_call: .
cdr3_aa: CASSLAGLQTQYF
cdr3_nt: TGCGCCAGCAGCCTCGCGGGGTTGCAGACCCAGTACTTC

j_call: TRBJ1-1
clone_size: .
v_call: TRBV7-9
d_call: TRBD1
cdr3_aa: CASSLGTGNTEAFF
cdr3_nt: TGTGCCAGCAGCTTAGGGACAGGGAACACTGAAGCTTTCTTT

j_call: TRBJ2-5
clone_size: .
v_call: TRBV9
d_call: .
cdr3_aa: CASSVATGRLETQYF
cdr3_nt: TGTGCCAGCAGCGTAGCTACAGGCAGGTTGGAGACCCAGTACTTC